The clone carrying this T cell receptor beta chain was counted between two and nine times. This sample stems from a study of CDR3 diversity in severe acne. TCRdb independently ran MiXCR on the PCR reads; one entry per CDR3 protein. The data contain more than 70,000 distinct CDR3 sequences, around half of them singletons. V was shortened by 0 bases and J by 4 bases, with 12 bases between the two germline ends. CDR3 size: 14 residues. Germline lookup yields CDR1 DFQATT and CDR2 SNEGSKA (reference sequence). This receptor was taken from a male donor in good health, serving as a control. The genes are TRBV20-1 and TRBJ1-1; weak D call: TRBD1 (6 bases). Sequenced sample: blood. The CDR3 DNA reads TGCAGTGCTAGAGATCACAGGGCGGGCACTGAAGCTTTCTTT. Translating gives CSARDHRAGTEAFF.